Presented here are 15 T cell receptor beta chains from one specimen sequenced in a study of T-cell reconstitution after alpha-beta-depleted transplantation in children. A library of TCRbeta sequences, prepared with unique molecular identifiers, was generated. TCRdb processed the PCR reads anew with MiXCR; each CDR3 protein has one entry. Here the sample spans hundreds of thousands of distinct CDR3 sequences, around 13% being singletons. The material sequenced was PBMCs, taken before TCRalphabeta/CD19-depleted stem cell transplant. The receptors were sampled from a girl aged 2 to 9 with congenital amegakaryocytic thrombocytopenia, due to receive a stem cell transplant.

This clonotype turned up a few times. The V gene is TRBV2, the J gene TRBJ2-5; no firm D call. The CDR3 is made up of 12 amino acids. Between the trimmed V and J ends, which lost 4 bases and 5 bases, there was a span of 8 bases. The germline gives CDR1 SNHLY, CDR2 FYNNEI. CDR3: CASSGLSETQYF. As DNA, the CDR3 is TGTGCCAGCAGTGGCCTTAGCGAGACCCAGTACTTC.

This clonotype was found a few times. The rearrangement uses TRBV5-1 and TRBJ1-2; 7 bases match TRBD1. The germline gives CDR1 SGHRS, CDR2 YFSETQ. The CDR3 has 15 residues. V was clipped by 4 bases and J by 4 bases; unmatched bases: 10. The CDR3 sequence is CASSPQGTATYGYTF. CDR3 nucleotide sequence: TGCGCCAGCAGCCCCCAAGGGACAGCAACCTATGGCTACACCTTC. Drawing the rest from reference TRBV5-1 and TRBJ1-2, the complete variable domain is KAGVTQTPRYLIKTRGQQVTLSCSPISGHRSVSWYQQTPGQGLQFLFEYFSETQRNKGNFPGRFSGRQFSNSRSEMNVSTLELGDSALYLCASSPQGTATYGYTFGSGTRLTVV.

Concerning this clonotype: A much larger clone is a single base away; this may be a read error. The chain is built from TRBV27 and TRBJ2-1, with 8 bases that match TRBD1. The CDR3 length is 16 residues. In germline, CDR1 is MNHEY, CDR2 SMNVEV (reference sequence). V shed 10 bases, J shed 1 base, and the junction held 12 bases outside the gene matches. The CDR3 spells CATSWTGFGSYNEQFF. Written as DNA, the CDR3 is TGTGCCACCAGCTGGACAGGGTTTGGTTCCTACAATGAGCAGTTCTTC.

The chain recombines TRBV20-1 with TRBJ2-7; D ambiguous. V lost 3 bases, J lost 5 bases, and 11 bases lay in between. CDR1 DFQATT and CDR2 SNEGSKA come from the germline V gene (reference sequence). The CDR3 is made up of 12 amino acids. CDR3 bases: TGCAGTGCTAGCCGGCGCCAGGACGAGCAGTACTTC. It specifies CSASRRQDEQYF.

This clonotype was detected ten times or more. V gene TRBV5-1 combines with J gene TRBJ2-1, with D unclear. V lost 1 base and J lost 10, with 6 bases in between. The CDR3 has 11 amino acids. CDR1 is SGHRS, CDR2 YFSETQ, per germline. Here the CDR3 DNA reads TGCGCCAGCAGCTTGAAATACGAGCAGTTCTTC. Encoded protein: CASSLKYEQFF.

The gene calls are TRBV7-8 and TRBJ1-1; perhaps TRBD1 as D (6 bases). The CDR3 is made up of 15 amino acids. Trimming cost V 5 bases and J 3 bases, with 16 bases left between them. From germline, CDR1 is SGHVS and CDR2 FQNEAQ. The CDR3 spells CASSVTQGSDTEAFF. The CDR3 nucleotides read TGTGCCAGCAGCGTAACCCAGGGGTCGGACACTGAAGCTTTCTTT. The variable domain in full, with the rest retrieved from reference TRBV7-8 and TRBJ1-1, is GAGVSQSPRYKVAKRGQDVALRCDPISGHVSLFWYQQALGQGPEFLTYFQNEAQLDKSGLPSDRFFAERPEGSVSTLKIQRTQQEDSAVYLCASSVTQGSDTEAFFGQGTRLTVV.

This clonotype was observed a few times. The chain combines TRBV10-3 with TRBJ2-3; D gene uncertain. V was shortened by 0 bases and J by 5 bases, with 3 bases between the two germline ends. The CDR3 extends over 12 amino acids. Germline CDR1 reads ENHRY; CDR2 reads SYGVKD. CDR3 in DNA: TGTGCCATCAGTGAGTCGGAAGATACGCAGTATTTT. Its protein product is CAISESEDTQYF.

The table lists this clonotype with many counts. CDR3: CASSASGSLDIQYF. CDR3 DNA sequence: TGTGCCAGCAGCGCTAGCGGGAGTCTAGACATTCAGTACTTC. This chain connects TRBV9 to TRBJ2-4; 10 bases fit TRBD2. The CDR3 covers 14 residues. Germline CDR1 SGDLS, CDR2 YYNGEE. Trimming removed 3 bases from V and 8 bases from J; junction bases left unmatched: 5.

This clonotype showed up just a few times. In DNA form, the CDR3 reads TGTGCCAGCAGCTTACAAGAGGCCTCCCAAGAGACCCAGTACTTC. It is translated as CASSLQEASQETQYF. The V and J genes are TRBV7-9 and TRBJ2-5; no firm D call. V was clipped by 2 bases and J by 1 base, with 11 bases between them. Germline V gene sequence: CDR1 SEHNR, CDR2 FQNEAQ (reference sequence). This CDR3 has 15 residues.

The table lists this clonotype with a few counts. CDR3 nucleotides: TGTGCCAGCAGCTTGCGTGCCGCCCAGGGGTACGACACTGAAGCTTTCTTT. Protein product: CASSLRAAQGYDTEAFF. The chain has TRBV7-8 and TRBJ1-1; D may be TRBD1 (6 bases). Per germline, CDR1 SGHVS and CDR2 FQNEAQ. V shed 3 bases and J shed 3 bases, with 20 bases lying between them. The CDR3 has 17 amino acids. The entire variable domain, with the rest obtained from reference TRBV7-8 and TRBJ1-1, is as follows: GAGVSQSPRYKVAKRGQDVALRCDPISGHVSLFWYQQALGQGPEFLTYFQNEAQLDKSGLPSDRFFAERPEGSVSTLKIQRTQQEDSAVYLCASSLRAAQGYDTEAFFGQGTRLTVV.

This CDR3 is CASSLGTGFPYEQYF. The DNA for the CDR3 is TGTGCCAGCAGTTTAGGCACGGGGTTCCCCTACGAGCAGTACTTC. The chain uses TRBV12-3 or TRBV12-4 and TRBJ2-7; possibly TRBD2 for D (5 bases). The CDR3 is 15 amino acids. V lost 1 base and J 2 bases, leaving 12 bases between the germline ends.

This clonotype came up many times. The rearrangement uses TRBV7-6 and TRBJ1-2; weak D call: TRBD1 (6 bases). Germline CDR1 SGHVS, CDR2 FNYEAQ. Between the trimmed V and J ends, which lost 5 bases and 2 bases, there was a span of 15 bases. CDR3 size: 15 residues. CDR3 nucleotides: TGTGCCAGCAGCCCACCCTTAACAGGGAACTATGGCTACACCTTC. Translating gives CASSPPLTGNYGYTF. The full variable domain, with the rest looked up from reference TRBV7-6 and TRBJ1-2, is GAGVSQSPRYKVTKRGQDVALRCDPISGHVSLYWYRQALGQGPEFLTYFNYEAQQDKSGLPNDRFSAERPEGSISTLTIQRTEQRDSAMYRCASSPPLTGNYGYTFGSGTRLTVV.

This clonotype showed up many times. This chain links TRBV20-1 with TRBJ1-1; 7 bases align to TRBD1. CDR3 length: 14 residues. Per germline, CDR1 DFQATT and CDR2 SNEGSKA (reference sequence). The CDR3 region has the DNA TGCAGGCTGACAACGGACACAGGGGACACTGAAGCTTTCTTT. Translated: CRLTTDTGDTEAFF.

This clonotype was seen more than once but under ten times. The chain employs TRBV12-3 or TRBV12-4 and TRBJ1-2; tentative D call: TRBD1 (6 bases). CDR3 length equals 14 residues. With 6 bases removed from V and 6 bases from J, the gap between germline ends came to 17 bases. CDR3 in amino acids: CASRPTRGGDGYTF. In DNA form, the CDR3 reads TGTGCCAGCAGACCGACCCGAGGGGGGGATGGCTACACCTTC.

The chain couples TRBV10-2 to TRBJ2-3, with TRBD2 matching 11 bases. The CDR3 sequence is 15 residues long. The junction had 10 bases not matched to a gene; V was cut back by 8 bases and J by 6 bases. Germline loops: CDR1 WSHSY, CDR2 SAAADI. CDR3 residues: CASAVAGGYLDTQYF. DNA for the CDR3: TGCGCCAGCGCGGTAGCGGGAGGGTATTTGGATACGCAGTATTTT.